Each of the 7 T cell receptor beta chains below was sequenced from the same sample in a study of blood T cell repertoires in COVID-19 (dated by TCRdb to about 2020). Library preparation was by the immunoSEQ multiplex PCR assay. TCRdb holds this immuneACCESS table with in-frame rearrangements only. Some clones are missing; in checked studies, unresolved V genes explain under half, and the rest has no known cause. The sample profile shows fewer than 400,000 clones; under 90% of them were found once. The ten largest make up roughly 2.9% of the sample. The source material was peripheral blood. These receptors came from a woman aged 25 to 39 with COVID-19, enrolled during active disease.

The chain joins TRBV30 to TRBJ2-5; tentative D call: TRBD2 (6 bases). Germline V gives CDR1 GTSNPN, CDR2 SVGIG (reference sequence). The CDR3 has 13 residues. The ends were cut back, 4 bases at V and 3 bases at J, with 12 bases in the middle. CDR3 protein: CAWKGGGKETQYF. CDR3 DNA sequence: TGTGCCTGGAAGGGTGGCGGGAAAGAGACCCAGTACTTC.

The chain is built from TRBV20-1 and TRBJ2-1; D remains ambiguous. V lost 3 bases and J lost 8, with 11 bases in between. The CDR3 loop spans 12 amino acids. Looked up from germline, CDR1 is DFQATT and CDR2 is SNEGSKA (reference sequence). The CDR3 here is CSASTARYEQFF. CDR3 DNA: TGCAGTGCTAGTACCGCCAGGTATGAGCAGTTCTTC.

CDR3 sequence (DNA): TGCGCCAGCAGCTTGAACACCGGGACAGCTTACAATGAGCAGTTCTTC. Translated, it gives CASSLNTGTAYNEQFF. This rearrangement joins TRBV5-1 to TRBJ2-1, with 7 nucleotides matching TRBD1. Unmatched junction bases numbered 8, after V lost 1 base and J lost 4 bases. This CDR3 contains 16 residues. Germline V gives CDR1 SGHRS, CDR2 YFSETQ.

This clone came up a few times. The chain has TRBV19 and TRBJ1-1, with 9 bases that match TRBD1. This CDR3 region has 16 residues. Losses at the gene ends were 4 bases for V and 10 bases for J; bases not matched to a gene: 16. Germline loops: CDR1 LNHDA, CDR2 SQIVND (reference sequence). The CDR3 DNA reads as TGTGCCAGTAGTACCCGCCCTGGGACAGGGAATTATGGAGCTTTCTTT. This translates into CASSTRPGTGNYGAFF. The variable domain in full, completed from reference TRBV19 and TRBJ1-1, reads DGGITQSPKYLFRKEGQNVTLSCEQNLNHDAMYWYRQDPGQGLRLIYYSQIVNDFQKGDIAEGYSVSREKKESFPLTVTSAQKNPTAFYLCASSTRPGTGNYGAFFGQGTRLTVV.

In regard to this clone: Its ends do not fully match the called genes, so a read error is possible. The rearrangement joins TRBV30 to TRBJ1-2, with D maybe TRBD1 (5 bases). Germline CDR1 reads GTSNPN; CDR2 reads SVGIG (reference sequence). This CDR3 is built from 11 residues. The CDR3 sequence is CARRGGHGYTF. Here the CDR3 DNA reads TGTGCCCGGAGGGGAGGCCATGGCTACACCTTC. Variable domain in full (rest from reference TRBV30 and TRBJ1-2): SQTIHQWPATLVQPVGSPLSLECTVEGTSNPNLYWYRQAAGRGLQLLFYSVGIGQISSEVPQNLSASRPQDRQFILSSKKLLLSDSGFYLCARRGGHGYTFGSGTRLTVV.

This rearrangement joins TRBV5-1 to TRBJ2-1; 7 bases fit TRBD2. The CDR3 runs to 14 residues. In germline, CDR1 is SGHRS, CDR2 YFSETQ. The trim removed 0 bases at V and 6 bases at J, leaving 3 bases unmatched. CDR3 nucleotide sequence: TGCGCCAGCAGCTTGGGGGAGCGGGGCAATGAGCAGTTCTTC. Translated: CASSLGERGNEQFF. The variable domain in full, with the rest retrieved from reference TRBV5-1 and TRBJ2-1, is KAGVTQTPRYLIKTRGQQVTLSCSPISGHRSVSWYQQTPGQGLQFLFEYFSETQRNKGNFPGRFSGRQFSNSRSEMNVSTLELGDSALYLCASSLGERGNEQFFGPGTRLTVL.

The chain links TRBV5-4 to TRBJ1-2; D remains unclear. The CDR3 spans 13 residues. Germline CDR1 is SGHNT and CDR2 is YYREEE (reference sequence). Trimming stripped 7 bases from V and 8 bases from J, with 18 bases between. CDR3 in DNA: TGTGCCAGCCGACCCCCCGAACTGGAGGGCTACACCTTC. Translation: CASRPPELEGYTF.